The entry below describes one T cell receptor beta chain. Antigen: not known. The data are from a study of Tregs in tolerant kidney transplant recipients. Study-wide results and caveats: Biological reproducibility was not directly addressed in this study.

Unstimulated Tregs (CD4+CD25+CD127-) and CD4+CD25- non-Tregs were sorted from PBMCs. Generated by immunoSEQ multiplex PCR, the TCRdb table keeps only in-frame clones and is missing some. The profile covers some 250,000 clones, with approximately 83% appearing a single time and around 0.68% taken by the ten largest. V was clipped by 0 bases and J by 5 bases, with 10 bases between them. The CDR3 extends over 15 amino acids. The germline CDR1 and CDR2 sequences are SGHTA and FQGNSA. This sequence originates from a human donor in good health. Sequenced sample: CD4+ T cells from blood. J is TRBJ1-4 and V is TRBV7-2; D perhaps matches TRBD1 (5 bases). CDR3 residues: CASSLARVSNEKLFF. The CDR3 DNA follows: TGTGCCAGCAGCTTAGCCAGGGTATCGAATGAAAAACTGTTTTTT.